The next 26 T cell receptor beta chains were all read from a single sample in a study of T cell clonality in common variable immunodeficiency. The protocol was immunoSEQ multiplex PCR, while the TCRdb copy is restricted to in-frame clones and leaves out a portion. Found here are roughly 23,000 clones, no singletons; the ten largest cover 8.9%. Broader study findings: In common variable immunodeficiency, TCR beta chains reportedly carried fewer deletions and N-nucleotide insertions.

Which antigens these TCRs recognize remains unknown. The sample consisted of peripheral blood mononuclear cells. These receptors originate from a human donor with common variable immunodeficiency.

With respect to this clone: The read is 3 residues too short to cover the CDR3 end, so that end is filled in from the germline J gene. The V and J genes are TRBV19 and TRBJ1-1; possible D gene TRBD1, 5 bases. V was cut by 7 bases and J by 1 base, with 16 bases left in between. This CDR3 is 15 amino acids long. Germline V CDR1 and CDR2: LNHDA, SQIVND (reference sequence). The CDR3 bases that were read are TGTGCCAGTAAGATAGGGGCTCTGGGGAACACTGAA. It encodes CASKIGALGNTE. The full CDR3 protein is CASKIGALGNTEAFF.

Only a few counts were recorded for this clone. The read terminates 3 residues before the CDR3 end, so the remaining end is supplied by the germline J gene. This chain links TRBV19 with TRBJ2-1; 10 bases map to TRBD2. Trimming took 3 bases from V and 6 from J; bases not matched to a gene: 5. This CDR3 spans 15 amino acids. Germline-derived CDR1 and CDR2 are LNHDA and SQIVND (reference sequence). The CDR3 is CASSISSGRSNEQFF. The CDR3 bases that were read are TGTGCCAGTAGTATTTCTAGCGGGAGATCCAATGAG.

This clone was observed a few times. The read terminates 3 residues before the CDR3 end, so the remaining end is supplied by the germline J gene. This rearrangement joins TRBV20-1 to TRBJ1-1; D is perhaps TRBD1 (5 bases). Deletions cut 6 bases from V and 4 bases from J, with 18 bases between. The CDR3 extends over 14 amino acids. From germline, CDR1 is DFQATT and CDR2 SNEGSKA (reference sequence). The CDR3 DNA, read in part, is TGCAGTGCGCCGACCTACGGGGGATCCACTGAA. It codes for CSAPTYGGSTE. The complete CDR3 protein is CSAPTYGGSTEAFF.

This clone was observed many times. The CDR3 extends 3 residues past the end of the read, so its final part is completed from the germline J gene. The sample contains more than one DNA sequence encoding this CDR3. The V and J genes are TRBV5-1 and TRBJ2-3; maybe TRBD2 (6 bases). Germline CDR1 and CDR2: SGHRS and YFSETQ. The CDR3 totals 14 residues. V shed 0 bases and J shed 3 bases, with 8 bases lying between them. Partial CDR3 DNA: TGCGCCAGCAGCTTGGCCGGGGGAACAGATACG. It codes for CASSLAGGTDT. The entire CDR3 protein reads CASSLAGGTDTQYF.

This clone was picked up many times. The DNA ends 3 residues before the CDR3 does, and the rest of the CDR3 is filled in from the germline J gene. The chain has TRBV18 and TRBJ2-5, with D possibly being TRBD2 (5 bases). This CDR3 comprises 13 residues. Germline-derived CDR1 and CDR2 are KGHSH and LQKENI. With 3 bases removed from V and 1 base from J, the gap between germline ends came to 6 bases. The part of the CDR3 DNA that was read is TGTGCCAGCTCACCTAGCGTCCAAGAGACC. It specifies CASSPSVQET. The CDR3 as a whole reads CASSPSVQETQYF.

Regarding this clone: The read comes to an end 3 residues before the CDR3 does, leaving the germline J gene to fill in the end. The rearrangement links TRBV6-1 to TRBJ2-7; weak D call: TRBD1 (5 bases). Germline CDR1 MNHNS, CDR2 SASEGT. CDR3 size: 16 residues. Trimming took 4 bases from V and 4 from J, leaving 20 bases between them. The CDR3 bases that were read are TGTGCCAGCAGTGGCCCTACAGGAAACCACCCTTACGAG. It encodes CASSGPTGNHPYE. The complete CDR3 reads CASSGPTGNHPYEQYF.

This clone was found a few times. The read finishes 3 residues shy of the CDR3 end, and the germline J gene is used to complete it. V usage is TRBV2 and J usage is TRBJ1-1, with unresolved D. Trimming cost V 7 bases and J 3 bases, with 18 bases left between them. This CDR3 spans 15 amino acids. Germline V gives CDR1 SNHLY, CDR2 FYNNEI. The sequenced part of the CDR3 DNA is TGTGCCAGCATTTTCGGCGGTTTCGAGGACACTGAA. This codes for CASIFGGFEDTE. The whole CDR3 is CASIFGGFEDTEAFF.

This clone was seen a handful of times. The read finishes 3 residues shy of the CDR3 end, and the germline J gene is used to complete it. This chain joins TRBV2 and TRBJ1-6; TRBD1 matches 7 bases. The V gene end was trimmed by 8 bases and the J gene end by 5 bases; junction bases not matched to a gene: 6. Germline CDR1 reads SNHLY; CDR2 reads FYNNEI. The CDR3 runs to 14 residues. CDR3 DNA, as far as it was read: TGTGCCAGCTTCCCTACAGGGGATAATTCACCC. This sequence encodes CASFPTGDNSP. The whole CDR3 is CASFPTGDNSPLHF.

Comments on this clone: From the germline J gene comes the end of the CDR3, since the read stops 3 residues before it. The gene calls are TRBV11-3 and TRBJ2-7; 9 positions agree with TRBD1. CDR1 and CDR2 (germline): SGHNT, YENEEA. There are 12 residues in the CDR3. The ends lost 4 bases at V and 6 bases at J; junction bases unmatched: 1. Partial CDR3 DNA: TGTGCCAGCAGCTCGACAGGGGGCGAG. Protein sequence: CASSSTGGE. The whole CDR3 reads CASSSTGGEQYF.

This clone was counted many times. The CDR3 region is CASSLNTPLQETQYF. The sequenced part of the CDR3 DNA is TGTGCCAGCAGCTTAAATACTCCTCTCCAAGAGACC. The genes are TRBV7-9 and TRBJ2-5; D unclear. The read ends 3 residues shy of where the CDR3 ends; the end is completed using the germline J gene. With 2 bases removed from V and 1 base from J, the gap between germline ends came to 11 bases. Looked up from germline, CDR1 is SEHNR and CDR2 is FQNEAQ (reference sequence). The CDR3 runs 15 residues.

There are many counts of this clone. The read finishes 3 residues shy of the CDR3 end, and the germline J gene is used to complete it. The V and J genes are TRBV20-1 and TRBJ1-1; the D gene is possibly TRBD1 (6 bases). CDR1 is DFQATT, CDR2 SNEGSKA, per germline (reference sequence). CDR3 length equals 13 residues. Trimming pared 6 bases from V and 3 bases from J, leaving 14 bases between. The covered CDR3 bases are TGCAGTGCACGCGCCAGGGGCTACACTGAA. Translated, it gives CSARARGYTE. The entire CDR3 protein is CSARARGYTEAFF.

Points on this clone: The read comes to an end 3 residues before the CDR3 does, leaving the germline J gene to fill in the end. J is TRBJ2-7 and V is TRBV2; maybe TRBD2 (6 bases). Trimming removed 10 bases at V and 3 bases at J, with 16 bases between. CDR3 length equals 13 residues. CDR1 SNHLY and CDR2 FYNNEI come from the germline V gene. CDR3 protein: CAIKRAGSYEQYF. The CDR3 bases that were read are TGTGCCATAAAGCGGGCGGGGAGCTACGAG. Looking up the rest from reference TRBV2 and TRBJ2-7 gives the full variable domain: EPEVTQTPSHQVTQMGQEVILRCVPISNHLYFYWYRQILGQKVEFLVSFYNNEISEKSEIFDDQFSVERPDGSNFTLKIRSTKLEDSAMYFCAIKRAGSYEQYFGPGTRLTVT.

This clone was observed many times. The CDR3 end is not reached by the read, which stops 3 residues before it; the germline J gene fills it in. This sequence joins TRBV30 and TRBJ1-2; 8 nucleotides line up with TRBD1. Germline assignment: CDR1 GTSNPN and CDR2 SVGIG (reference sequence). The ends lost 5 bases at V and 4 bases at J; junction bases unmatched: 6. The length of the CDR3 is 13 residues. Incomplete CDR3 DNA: TGTGCCTGGGCCCGACAGGGGTTCTATGGC. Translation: CAWARQGFYG. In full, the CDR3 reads CAWARQGFYGYTF.

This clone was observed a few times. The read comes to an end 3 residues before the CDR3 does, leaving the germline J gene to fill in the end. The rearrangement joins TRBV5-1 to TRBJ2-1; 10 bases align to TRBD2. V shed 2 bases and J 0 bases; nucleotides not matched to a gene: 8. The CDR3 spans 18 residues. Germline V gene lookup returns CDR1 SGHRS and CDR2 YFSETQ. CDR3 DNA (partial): TGCGCCAGCAGCTTAGCGGGAGGGCTCCCGAGCTCCTACAATGAG. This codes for CASSLAGGLPSSYNE. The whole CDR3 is CASSLAGGLPSSYNEQFF.

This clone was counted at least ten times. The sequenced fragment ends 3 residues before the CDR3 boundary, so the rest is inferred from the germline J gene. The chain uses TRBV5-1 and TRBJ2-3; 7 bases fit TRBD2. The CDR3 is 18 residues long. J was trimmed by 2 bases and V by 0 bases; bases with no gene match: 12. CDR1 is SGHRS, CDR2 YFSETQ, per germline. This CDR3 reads CASSLAGGSPIHTDTQYF. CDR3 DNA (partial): TGCGCCAGCAGCTTGGCCGGCGGGAGCCCAATACACACAGATACG.

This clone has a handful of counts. Partial CDR3 DNA: TGTGCCAGCAGCCTCAGCACAGATACG. Translated, it gives CASSLSTDT. From start to end, the CDR3 is CASSLSTDTQYF. V and J are TRBV7-3 and TRBJ2-3; D gene uncertain. The sequence runs out 3 residues before the end of the CDR3; the remainder is reconstructed from the germline J gene. V gave up 5 bases and J gave up 0 bases, with 3 bases separating them. Germline CDR1 and CDR2: SGHTA and FQGTGA. The CDR3 contains 12 residues.

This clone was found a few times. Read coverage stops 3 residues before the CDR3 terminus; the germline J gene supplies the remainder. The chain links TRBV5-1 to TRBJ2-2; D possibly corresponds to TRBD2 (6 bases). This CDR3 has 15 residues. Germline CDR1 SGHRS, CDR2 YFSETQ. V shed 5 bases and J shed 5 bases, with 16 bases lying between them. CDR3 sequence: CASRMSLALTGELFF. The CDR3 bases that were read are TGCGCCAGCAGAATGAGTCTAGCGTTGACCGGGGAG.

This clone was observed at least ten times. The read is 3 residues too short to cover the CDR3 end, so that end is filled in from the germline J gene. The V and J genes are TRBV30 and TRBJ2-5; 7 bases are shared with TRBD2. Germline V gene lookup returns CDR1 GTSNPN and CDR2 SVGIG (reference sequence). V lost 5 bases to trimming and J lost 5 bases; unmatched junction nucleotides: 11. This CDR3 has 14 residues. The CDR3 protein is CAWVDTARGETQYF. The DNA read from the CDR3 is TGTGCCTGGGTAGACACGGCGCGGGGGGAGACC.

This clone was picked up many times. Incomplete CDR3 DNA: TGTGCCAGCTCACCAGGGGGGACAGGCAACAATGAG. Its protein product is CASSPGGTGNNE. The full CDR3 protein reads CASSPGGTGNNEQFF. The genes are TRBV18 and TRBJ2-1, with 8 bases lining up with TRBD1. The missing CDR3 end, 3 residues past where the read stops, is filled in from the germline J gene. Germline CDR1 KGHSH, CDR2 LQKENI. CDR3 length equals 15 residues. With V trimmed by 2 bases and J by 5 bases, 5 bases remained unmatched. The variable domain in full, with the rest retrieved from reference TRBV18 and TRBJ2-1, is NAGVMQNPRHLVRRRGQEARLRCSPMKGHSHVYWYRQLPEEGLKFMVYLQKENIIDESGMPKERFSAEFPKEGPSILRIQQVVRGDSAAYFCASSPGGTGNNEQFFGPGTRLTVL.

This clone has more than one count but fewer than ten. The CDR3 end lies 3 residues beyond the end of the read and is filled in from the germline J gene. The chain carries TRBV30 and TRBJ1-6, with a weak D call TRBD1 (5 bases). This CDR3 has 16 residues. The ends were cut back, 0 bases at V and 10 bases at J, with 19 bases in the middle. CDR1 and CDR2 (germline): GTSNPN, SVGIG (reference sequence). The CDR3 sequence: CAWSVWEGSGNSPLHF. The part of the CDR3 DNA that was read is TGTGCCTGGAGTGTCTGGGAGGGGAGTGGCAACTCACCC. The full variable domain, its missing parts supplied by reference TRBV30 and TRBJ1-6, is SQTIHQWPATLVQPVGSPLSLECTVEGTSNPNLYWYRQAAGRGLQLLFYSVGIGQISSEVPQNLSASRPQDRQFILSSKKLLLSDSGFYLCAWSVWEGSGNSPLHFGNGTRLTVT.

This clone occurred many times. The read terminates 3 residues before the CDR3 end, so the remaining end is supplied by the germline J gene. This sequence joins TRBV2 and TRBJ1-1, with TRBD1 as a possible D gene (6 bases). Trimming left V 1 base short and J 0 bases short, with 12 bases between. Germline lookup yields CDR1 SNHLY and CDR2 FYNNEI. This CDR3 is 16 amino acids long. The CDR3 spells CASSEEGTGLNTEAFF. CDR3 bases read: TGTGCCAGCAGTGAAGAAGGAACAGGGTTGAACACTGAA.

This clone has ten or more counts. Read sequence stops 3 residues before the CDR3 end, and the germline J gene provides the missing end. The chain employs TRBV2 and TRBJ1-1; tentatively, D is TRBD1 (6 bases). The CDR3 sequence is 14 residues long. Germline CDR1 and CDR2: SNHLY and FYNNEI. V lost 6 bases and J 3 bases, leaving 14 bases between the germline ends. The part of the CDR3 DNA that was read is TGTGCCAGCAGACCCGGACAGAGGTACACTGAA. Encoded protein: CASRPGQRYTE. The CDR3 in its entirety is CASRPGQRYTEAFF.

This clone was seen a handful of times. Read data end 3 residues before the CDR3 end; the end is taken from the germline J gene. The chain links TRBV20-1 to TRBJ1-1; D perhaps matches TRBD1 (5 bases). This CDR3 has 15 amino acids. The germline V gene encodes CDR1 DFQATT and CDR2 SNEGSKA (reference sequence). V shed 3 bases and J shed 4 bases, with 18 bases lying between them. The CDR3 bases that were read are TGCAGTGCTAGCCTTCCGGGGGGGTGGGGCACTGAA. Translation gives CSASLPGGWGTE. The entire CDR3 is CSASLPGGWGTEAFF.

The part of the CDR3 DNA that was read is TGTGCCAGCTCACCAGAGTTAGGGGGA. It codes for CASSPELGG. The whole CDR3 protein is CASSPELGGAFF. The genes are TRBV18 and TRBJ1-1; a possible D gene is TRBD1 (6 bases). The CDR3 goes on 3 residues after the read ends, and that part is filled in from the germline J gene. Germline assignment: CDR1 KGHSH and CDR2 LQKENI. The CDR3 consists of 12 residues. Supplemented by reference TRBV18 and TRBJ1-1, the full variable domain reads NAGVMQNPRHLVRRRGQEARLRCSPMKGHSHVYWYRQLPEEGLKFMVYLQKENIIDESGMPKERFSAEFPKEGPSILRIQQVVRGDSAAYFCASSPELGGAFFGQGTRLTVV.

The CDR3 bases that were read are TGTGCCAGCTCACAAAGGACAGGGGGAACGCCAGAGACC. Translating it yields CASSQRTGGTPET. The CDR3 in full is CASSQRTGGTPETQYF. This rearrangement joins TRBV18 to TRBJ2-5; 10 positions match TRBD1. Read data end 3 residues before the CDR3 end; the end is taken from the germline J gene. The length of the CDR3 is 16 residues. Germline V gene lookup returns CDR1 KGHSH and CDR2 LQKENI. Germline trimming cut 4 bases from V and 4 bases from J; bases unmatched to any gene: 9.

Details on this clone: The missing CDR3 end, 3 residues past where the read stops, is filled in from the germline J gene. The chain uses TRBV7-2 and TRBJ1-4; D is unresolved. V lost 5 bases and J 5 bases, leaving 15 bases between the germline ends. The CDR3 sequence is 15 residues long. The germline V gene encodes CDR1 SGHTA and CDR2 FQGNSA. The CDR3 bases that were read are TGTGCCAGCAGCAAATCCGCTATGCGGAATGAAAAA. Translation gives CASSKSAMRNEK. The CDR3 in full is CASSKSAMRNEKLFF.